This TCR beta chain was identified during a study of pediatric ulcerative colitis. Overall study results and limits: Repertoires came from total lymphocyte DNA, not specific subsets. In rectum, acute severe colitis had expanded clones and less diversity. Compared with controls, ulcerative colitis showed greater blood-rectum clone sharing.

CDR3 length: 10 residues. Trimming removed 5 bases from V and 4 bases from J, with 5 bases in between. In germline, CDR1 is DFQATT, CDR2 SNEGSKA (reference sequence). With respect to this clone: Its antigen remains unknown.

The protocol was immunoSEQ multiplex PCR, while the TCRdb copy is restricted to in-frame clones and leaves out a portion. The profile covers about 64,000 clones, with about three quarters appearing a single time and roughly 5.4% taken by the ten largest. Before the diagnostic colonoscopy, ulcerative colitis patients were free of immunosuppressive medication. The genes are TRBV20-1 and TRBJ2-5; D unresolved. The sample comprised blood. The receptor was derived from a boy younger than 18 with moderate ulcerative colitis. DNA of the CDR3: TGCAGTGCTGTCTTAGAGACCCAGTACTTC. Protein sequence: CSAVLETQYF.